The source of this TCR beta chain is a study of CD8 T cells in Susac syndrome. Both CD4+ and CD8+ T cells were negatively isolated, and TEMRA cells underwent FACS enrichment. CDR1 is MDHEN and CDR2 is SYDVKM in the germline V gene. Trimming took 5 bases from V and 2 from J, leaving 14 bases between them. This CDR3 spans 15 amino acids. Roughly 0.5 to 1 ug RNA was reverse transcribed with random hexamers. immunoSEQ multiplex PCR amplified TCR beta CDR3 across 54 Vbeta, 13 Jbeta. TCRdb ran MiXCR on the immunoSEQ multiplex PCR reads and lists one entry per CDR3 protein. The sample yields fewer than 150,000 distinct CDR3 sequences, around 90% seen once.

The gene calls are TRBV28 and TRBJ2-3, with a weak D call TRBD1 (5 bases). The sequence was collected from a human donor with multiple sclerosis. Material: CD8+ T cells from PBMCs. CDR3 protein: CASSGTQGSTDTQYF. CDR3 nucleotide sequence: TGTGCCAGCAGTGGCACTCAGGGATCCACAGATACGCAGTATTTT.